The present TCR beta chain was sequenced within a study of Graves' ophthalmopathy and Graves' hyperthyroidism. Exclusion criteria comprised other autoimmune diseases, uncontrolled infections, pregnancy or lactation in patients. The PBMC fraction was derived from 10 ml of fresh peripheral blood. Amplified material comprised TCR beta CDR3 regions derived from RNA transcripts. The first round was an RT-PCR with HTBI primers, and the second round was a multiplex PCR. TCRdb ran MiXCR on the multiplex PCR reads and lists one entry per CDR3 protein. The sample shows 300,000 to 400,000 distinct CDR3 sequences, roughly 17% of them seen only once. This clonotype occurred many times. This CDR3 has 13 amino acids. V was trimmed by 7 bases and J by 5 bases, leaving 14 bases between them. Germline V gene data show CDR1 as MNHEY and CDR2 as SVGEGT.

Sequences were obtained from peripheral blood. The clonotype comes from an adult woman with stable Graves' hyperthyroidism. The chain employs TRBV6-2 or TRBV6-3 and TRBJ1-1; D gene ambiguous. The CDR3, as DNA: TGTGCCAGCATACAAACGTGGGGAACTGAAGCTTTCTTT. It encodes CASIQTWGTEAFF.